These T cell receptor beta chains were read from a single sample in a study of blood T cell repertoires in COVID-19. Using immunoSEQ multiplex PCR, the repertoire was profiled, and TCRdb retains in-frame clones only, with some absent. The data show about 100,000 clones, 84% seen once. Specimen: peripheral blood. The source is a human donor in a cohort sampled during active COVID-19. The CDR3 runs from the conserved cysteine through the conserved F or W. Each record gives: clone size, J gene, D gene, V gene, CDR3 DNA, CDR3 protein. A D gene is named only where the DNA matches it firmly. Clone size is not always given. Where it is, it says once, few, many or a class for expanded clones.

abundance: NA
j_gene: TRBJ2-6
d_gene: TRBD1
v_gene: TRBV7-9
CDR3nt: TGTGCCAGCAGCTTTGGATTAGGACAGGGGAGCTCTGGGGCCAACGTCCTGACTTTC
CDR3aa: CASSFGLGQGSSGANVLTF

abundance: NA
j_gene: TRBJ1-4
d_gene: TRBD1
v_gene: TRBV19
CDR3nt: TGTGCCAGTAGTTTCGGGACAGGGGGGAATGAAAAACTGTTTTTT
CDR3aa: CASSFGTGGNEKLFF

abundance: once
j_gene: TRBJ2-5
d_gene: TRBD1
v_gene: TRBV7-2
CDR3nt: TGTGCCAGCAGCTTGCGACAGGGGTTGATGGAGACCCAGTACTTC
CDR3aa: CASSLRQGLMETQYF

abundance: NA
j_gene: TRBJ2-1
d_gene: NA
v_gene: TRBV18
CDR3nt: TGTGCCAGCTCACCACCGCTGAGGCGTTCAGGGGTCAATGAGCAGTTCTTC
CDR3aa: CASSPPLRRSGVNEQFF

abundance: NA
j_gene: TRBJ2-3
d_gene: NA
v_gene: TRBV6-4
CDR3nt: TGTGCCAGCAGCCCCGGGACTAGCACAGATACGCAGTATTTT
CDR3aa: CASSPGTSTDTQYF

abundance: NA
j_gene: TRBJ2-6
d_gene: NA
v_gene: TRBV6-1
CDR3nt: TGTGCCAGCAGTGAACGAACAGGGTTAACGTCATCTGGGGCCAACGTCCTGACTTTC
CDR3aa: CASSERTGLTSSGANVLTF

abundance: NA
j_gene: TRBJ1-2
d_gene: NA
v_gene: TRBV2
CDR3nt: TGTGCCACCCGGACAGATGGCTATGGCTACACCTTC
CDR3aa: CATRTDGYGYTF

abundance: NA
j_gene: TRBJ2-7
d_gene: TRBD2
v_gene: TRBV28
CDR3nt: TGTGCCAGCGGTCTAGCGGGAGGATCCTACGAGCAGTACTTC
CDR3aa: CASGLAGGSYEQYF

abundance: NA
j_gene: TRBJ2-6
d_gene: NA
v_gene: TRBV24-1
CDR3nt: TGTGCCACCAGTTCTCCCGGAGGCTCTGGGGCCAACGTCCTGACTTTC
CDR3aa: CATSSPGGSGANVLTF

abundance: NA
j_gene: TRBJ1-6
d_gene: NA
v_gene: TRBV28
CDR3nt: TGTGCCAGCAGACCTAGGGGGTCTTATAATTCACCCCTCCACTTT
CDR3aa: CASRPRGSYNSPLHF

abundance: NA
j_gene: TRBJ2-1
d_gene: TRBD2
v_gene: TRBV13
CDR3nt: TGTGCCAGCAGCTTAGAGCTAGCGGGGTACAATGAGCAGTTCTTC
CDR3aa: CASSLELAGYNEQFF

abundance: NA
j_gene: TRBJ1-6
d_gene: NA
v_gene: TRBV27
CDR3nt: TGTGCCAGCAGTCCCGGTCCAGGGTTGTCCTATAATTCACCCCTCCACTTT
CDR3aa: CASSPGPGLSYNSPLHF

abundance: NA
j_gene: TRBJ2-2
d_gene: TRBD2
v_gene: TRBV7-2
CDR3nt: TGTGCCAGCAGCAGACTAGCGGGACTCACCGGGGAGCTGTTTTTT
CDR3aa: CASSRLAGLTGELFF

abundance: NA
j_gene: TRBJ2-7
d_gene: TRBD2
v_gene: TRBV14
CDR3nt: TGTGCCAGCAGCCAAGAGCGACTAGCGGGATTCGCCTACGAGCAGTACTTC
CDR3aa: CASSQERLAGFAYEQYF

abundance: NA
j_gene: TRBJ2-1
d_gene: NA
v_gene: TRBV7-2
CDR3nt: TGTGCCAGCAGCTTAGGTGGGAGTCCATCCTACAATGAGCAGTTCTTC
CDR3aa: CASSLGGSPSYNEQFF

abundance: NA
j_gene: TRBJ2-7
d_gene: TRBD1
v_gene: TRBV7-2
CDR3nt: TGTGCCAGCAGCTCCCGACAGGGTTTCGAGCAGTACTTC
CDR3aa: CASSSRQGFEQYF

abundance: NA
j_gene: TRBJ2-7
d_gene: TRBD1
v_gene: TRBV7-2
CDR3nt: TGTGCCAGCAGCCCCGGACAGGGTTACGAGCAGTACTTC
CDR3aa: CASSPGQGYEQYF

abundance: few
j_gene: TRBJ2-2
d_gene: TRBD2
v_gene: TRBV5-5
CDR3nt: TGTGCCAGCAGCTTGGATCTAGCGGGACTTAACACCGGGGAGCTGTTTTTT
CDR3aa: CASSLDLAGLNTGELFF

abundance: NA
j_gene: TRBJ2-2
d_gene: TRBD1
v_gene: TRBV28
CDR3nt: TGTGCCAGCAGTTCAGGGGGCCCCCCCGGGGGGGAGCTGTTTTTT
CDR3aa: CASSSGGPPGGELFF

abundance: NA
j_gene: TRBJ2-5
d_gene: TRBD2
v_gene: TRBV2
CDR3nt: TGTGCCAGCAGTGAAGTTTTAGCGGGAGAGACCCAGTACTTC
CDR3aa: CASSEVLAGETQYF

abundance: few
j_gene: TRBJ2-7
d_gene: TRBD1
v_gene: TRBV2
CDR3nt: TGTGCCAGCAGCGCGGGGACAGGTCACTCCTACGAGCAGTACTTC
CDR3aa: CASSAGTGHSYEQYF

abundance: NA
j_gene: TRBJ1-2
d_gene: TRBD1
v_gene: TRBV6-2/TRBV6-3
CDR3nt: TGTGCCAGCAGTCGGGACAGCTCTATTGGCTACACCTTC
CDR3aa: CASSRDSSIGYTF

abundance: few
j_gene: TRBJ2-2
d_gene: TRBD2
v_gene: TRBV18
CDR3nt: TGTGCCAGCTCACCACCAAGGTCCGGACTAGCGGGAATCACCGGGGAGCTGTTTTTT
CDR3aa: CASSPPRSGLAGITGELFF

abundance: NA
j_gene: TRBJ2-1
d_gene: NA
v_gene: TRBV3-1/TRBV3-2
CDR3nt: TGTGCCAGCTCCCCGGGCTACAATGAGCAGTTCTTC
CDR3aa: CASSPGYNEQFF

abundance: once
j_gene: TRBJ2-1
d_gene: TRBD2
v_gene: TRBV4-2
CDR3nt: TGTGCCAGCAGTAGCGGGATCAAGCAGTTCTTC
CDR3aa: CASSSGIKQFF

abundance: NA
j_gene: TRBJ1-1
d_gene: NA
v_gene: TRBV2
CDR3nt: TGTGCCAGCAGTGGACAGACTGTGAACACTGAAGCTTTCTTT
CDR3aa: CASSGQTVNTEAFF

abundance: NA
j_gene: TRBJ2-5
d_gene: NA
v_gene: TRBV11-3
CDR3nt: TGTGCCAGCAGCTTCACCGCGGGACTTGGAGAGACCCAGTACTTC
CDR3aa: CASSFTAGLGETQYF

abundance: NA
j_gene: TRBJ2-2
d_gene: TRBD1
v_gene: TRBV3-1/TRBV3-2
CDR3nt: TGTGCCAGCAGCCAAGTTAGGACAGGCACCGGGGAGCTGTTTTTT
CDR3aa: CASSQVRTGTGELFF

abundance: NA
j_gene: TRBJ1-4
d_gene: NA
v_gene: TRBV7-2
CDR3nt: TGTGCCAGCAGCTTAACAGGCCCAAAACTGTTTTTT
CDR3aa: CASSLTGPKLFF

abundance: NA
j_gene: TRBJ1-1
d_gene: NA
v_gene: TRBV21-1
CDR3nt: TGTGCCAGCAGCAAAGAGACAGCATACACTGAAGCTTTCTTT
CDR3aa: CASSKETAYTEAFF

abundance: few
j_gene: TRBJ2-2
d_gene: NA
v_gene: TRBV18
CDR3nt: TGTGCCAGCTCACCGGGTCAACAGCCCGGGGAGCTGTTTTTT
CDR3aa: CASSPGQQPGELFF

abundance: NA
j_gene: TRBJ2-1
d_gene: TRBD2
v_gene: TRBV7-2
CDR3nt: TGTGCCAGCAGCTCTCCCAAAGCGGGAGTTGGGAGTGAGCAGTTCTTC
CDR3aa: CASSSPKAGVGSEQFF

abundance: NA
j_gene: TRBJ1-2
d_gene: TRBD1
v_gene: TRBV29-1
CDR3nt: TGCAGCGACGGACAGGTCTATGGCTACACCTTC
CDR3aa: CSDGQVYGYTF

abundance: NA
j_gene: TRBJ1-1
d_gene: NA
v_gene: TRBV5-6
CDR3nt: TGTGCCAGCAGCGCCGGACAGTACATGAACACTGAAGCTTTCTTT
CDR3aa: CASSAGQYMNTEAFF

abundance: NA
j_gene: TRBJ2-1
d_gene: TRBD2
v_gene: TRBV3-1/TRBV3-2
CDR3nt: TGTGCCAGCAGCCAAGGTGGCGGGAGTTTTATAGAGCAGTTCTTC
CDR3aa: CASSQGGGSFIEQFF

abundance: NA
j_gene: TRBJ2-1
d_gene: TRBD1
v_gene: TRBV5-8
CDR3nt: TGTGCCAGCAGCGCGCGACAGGGGACCTACAATGAGCAGTTCTTC
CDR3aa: CASSARQGTYNEQFF

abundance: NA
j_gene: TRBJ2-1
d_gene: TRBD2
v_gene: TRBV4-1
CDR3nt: TGCGCCAGCAGCCGGACTAGCGGGAGCTCCTACAATGAGCAGTTCTTC
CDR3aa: CASSRTSGSSYNEQFF

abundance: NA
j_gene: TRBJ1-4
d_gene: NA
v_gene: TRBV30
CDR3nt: TGTGCCTGGAGTGTGCAGGCAACTAATGAAAAACTGTTTTTT
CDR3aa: CAWSVQATNEKLFF

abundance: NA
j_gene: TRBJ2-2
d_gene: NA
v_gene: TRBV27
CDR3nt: TGTGCCAGCAGGGGGCTAGCGACCGGGGAGCTGTTTTTT
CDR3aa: CASRGLATGELFF

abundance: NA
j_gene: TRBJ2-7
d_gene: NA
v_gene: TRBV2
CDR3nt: TGTGCCAGCAGTGGACTGCACTACGAGCAGTACTTC
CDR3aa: CASSGLHYEQYF

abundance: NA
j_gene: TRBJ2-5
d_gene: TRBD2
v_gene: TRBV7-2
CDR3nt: TGTGCCAGCAGCTCGGGACTAACCCACCAAGAGACCCAGTACTTC
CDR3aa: CASSSGLTHQETQYF

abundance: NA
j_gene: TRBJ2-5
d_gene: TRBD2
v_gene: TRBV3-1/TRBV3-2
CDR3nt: TGTGCCAGCAGCCTGAGGGGACTAGCGGGAGGCGAGACCCAGTACTTC
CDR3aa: CASSLRGLAGGETQYF

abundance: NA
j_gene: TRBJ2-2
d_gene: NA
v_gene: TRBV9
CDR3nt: TGTGCCAGCAGCCCTTCCGTGGCGGATAGCCGGGAGCTGTTTTTT
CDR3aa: CASSPSVADSRELFF

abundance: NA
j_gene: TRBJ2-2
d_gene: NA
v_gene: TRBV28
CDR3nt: TGTGCCAGCATCCTCACGGTAGGCGGCGGGGAGCTGTTTTTT
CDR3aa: CASILTVGGGELFF

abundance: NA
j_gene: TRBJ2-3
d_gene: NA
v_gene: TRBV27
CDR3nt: TGTGCCAGCAGTGCCATCACAGGGTTCTCAGATACGCAGTATTTT
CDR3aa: CASSAITGFSDTQYF

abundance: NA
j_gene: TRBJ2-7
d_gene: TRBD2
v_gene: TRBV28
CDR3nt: TGTGCCAGCAAAGCGGGAGTGGGCGAGCAGTACTTC
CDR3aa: CASKAGVGEQYF

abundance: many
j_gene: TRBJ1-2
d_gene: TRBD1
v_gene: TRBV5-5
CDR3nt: TGTGCCAGCAGCTTGGGGACAGGCGGCTACACCTTC
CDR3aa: CASSLGTGGYTF

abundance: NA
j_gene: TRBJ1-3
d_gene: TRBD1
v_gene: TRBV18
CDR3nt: TGTGCCAGCTCACCGAGAGGACAGGCGTTCTCTGGAAACACCATATATTTT
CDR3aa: CASSPRGQAFSGNTIYF

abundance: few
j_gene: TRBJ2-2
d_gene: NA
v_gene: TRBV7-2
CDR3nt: TGTGCCAGCAGCTTCAGGTCCGGGGAGCTGTTTTTT
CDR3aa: CASSFRSGELFF

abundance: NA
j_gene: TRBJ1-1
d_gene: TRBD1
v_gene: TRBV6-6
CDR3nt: TGTGCCAGCAGTGGGACAGGGAGAGACACTGAAGCTTTCTTT
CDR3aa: CASSGTGRDTEAFF

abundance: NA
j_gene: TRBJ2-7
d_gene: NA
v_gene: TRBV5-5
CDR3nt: TGTGCCAGCAGCTTACAGGTTCAACTACTCGTCGAGCAGTACTTC
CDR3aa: CASSLQVQLLVEQYF

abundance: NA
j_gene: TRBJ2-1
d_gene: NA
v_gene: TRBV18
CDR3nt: TGTGCCAGCTCACGCACTTACAATGAGCAGTTCTTC
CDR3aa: CASSRTYNEQFF